These 3 T cell receptor beta chains came from one sample sequenced in a study of technical replicates of blood from several donors. Method: immunoSEQ multiplex PCR; TCRdb's copy keeps in-frame clones and lacks some. The profile shows approximately 70,000 clones, 80% to 95% of them singletons. Sequenced sample: PBMCs. These receptors all stem from a human donor in good health. Some clones in this sample may be carry-over from other donors' samples.

In the case of this clone: At one of its ends the junction is not consistent with the germline gene, which may arise from a read error. The chain joins TRBV9 to TRBJ1-6; D is uncertain. The germline V gene encodes CDR1 SGDLS and CDR2 YYNGEE. The CDR3 length is 15 residues. Written as DNA, the CDR3 is TGTGCCAGCAGCGAGCCCCCCGGAGGGAATTCACCCATCCACTTT. Its protein is CASSEPPGGNSPIHF.

This chain connects TRBV29-1 to TRBJ2-7; 7 bases map to TRBD2. V dropped 6 bases and J dropped 5; count of bases not matched to a gene: 13. This CDR3 spans 14 amino acids. Looked up from germline, CDR1 is SQVTM and CDR2 is ANQGSEA. In DNA form, the CDR3 reads TGCAGCGTCCTCTCCCAGGCTAGCGGCGACGAGCAGTACTTC. Translation: CSVLSQASGDEQYF.

J is TRBJ1-4 and V is TRBV29-1; D is perhaps TRBD1 (6 bases). CDR1 SQVTM and CDR2 ANQGSEA come from the germline V gene. V was cut by 7 bases and J by 0 bases, with 21 bases left in between. The CDR3 extends over 17 amino acids. CDR3: CSADCGRGPPTNEKLFF. In DNA, the CDR3 is TGCAGCGCCGACTGCGGCAGGGGACCCCCAACTAATGAAAAACTGTTTTTT.